The clone carrying this T cell receptor beta chain has just a few counts. Its antigen is unknown. Arm-PCR of CDR3 regions and iRepertoire HTBI primers were used to build TCR beta libraries. TCRdb passed the multiplex PCR reads through MiXCR, listing each CDR3 protein once. The sample lists 410,000 or so distinct CDR3 sequences; about 15% were seen once. These data are taken from a study of regulatory T cells in long-lasting Graves disease. Germline V lookup: CDR1 MNHEY, CDR2 SVGEGT. Trimming removed 0 bases from V and 2 bases from J, with 11 bases in between. This CDR3 has 16 amino acids. This sample's time point: newly diagnosed GD, antithyroid drugs for less than 3 months. PBMC-derived RNA was used for the TCR library. Findings and caveats of the study: Possibly, accuracy suffered from the small sample size.

These records were also assigned to another study, of T cells in Graves' hyperthyroidism and ophthalmopathy. From that report: Patients aged 18 to 65 had newly diagnosed hyperthyroidism lasting under 2 months. Patients were excluded because of uncontrolled infection, other autoimmune disease, pregnancy or lactation.

V and J are TRBV6-2 or TRBV6-3 and TRBJ1-3; no clear D. The sequencing used peripheral blood mononuclear cells (PBMCs), collected at new diagnosis, from a patient treated with antithyroid drugs. This TCR derives from a woman between 25 and 40 years old with Graves disease. The CDR3, as DNA: TGTGCCAGCAGTTACTCGATCCTTGGCACTGGAAACACCATATATTTT. This translates into CASSYSILGTGNTIYF.